Only a few counts were recorded for the clone carrying this TCR beta chain. Its antigen is undetermined. Reverse transcription of extracted RNA yielded cDNA, which provided the sequencing template. The protocol was immunoSEQ multiplex PCR, while the TCRdb copy is restricted to in-frame clones and leaves out a portion. The data show approximately 180,000 clones, 60% seen once. As to treatment: oral pan-JAK inhibitor, 5-10 mg twice daily. Lesional scalp tissue (obtained by punch biopsy) and peripheral blood were collected from alopecia areata patients. CDR3 length equals 17 residues. Germline-derived CDR1 and CDR2 are KGHSH and LQKENI. Deletions cut 4 bases from V and 7 bases from J, with 22 bases between. This sample was taken from a study of CD8+ T cells in alopecia areata. Findings of the study overall: Scalp and blood retained many expanded lesional clones during tofacitinib. Tofacitinib significantly decreased scalp clonality and expanded CD8+ clones among top 100. Alopecia totalis/universalis scalp especially showed more expanded CD8+ clones than normal scalp.

The chain joins TRBV18 to TRBJ2-2, with D perhaps assigned TRBD1 or TRBD2 (5 bases each). The receptor comes from a human donor with alopecia areata. Material: CD4+ T cells sorted from blood, obtained at week 24, from a patient treated with tofacitinib. This CDR3 is CASSHTGIRRDLGELFF. The DNA for the CDR3 is TGTGCCAGCTCACACACCGGGATCCGCAGGGATCTCGGGGAGCTGTTTTTT.